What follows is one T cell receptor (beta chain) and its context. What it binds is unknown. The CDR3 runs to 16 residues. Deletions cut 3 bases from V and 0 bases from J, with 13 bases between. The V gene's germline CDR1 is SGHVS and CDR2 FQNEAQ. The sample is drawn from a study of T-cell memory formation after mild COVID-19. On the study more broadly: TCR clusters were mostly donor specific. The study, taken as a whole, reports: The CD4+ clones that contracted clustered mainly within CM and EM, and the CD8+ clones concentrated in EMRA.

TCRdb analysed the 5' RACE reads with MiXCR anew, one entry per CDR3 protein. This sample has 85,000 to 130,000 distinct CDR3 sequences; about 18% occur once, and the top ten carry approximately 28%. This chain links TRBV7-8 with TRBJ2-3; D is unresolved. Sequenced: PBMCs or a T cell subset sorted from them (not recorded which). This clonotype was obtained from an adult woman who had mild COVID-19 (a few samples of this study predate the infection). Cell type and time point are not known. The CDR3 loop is CASSFNAESSTDTQYF. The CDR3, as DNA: TGTGCCAGCAGCTTTAATGCGGAAAGTAGCACAGATACGCAGTATTTT. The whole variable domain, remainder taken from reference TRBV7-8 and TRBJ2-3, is GAGVSQSPRYKVAKRGQDVALRCDPISGHVSLFWYQQALGQGPEFLTYFQNEAQLDKSGLPSDRFFAERPEGSVSTLKIQRTQQEDSAVYLCASSFNAESSTDTQYFGPGTRLTVL.